The 25 T cell receptor beta chains below all came from one sample that was sequenced in a study of blood T cell repertoires in COVID-19. Clones were read by immunoSEQ multiplex PCR, and TCRdb kept only the in-frame ones, dropping some. The sample includes under 200,000 clones, roughly four fifths of them seen just once. The sequenced material came from peripheral blood. The receptors derive from a man in his 70s who had recovered from COVID-19.

The chain uses TRBV6-2 or TRBV6-3 and TRBJ2-7, with TRBD2 matching 7 bases. The germline CDR1 and CDR2 sequences are MNHEY and SVGEGT. Trimming took 6 bases from V and 2 from J; bases not matched to a gene: 10. This CDR3 has 15 amino acids. The CDR3 DNA sequence: TGTGCCAGCAGCCTTCAGCGGGATGTCCCCTACGAGCAGTACTTC. Its translation: CASSLQRDVPYEQYF.

This chain joins TRBV5-4 and TRBJ1-1; D not resolved. The CDR3 is made up of 13 amino acids. V was trimmed by 0 bases and J by 8 bases, leaving 11 bases between them. Germline CDR1 is SGHNT and CDR2 is YYREEE (reference sequence). In nucleotides, the CDR3 is TGTGCCAGCAGCTTGGAAAGTACACAAGAAGCTTTCTTT. It is translated as CASSLESTQEAFF.

The V call is TRBV24-1, the J call TRBJ2-3, with D possibly TRBD2 on 7 matching bases. The V gene lost 3 bases and the J gene lost 0 bases, with 24 bases spanning the gap. Germline CDR1 is KGHDR and CDR2 is SFDVKD. CDR3 size: 20 residues. The CDR3 DNA reads as TGTGCCACCAGTGATCCCATCGGGGGGCACTCAGATTTTAGCACAGATACGCAGTATTTT. This sequence encodes CATSDPIGGHSDFSTDTQYF.

This clone was observed once. The chain links TRBV5-1 to TRBJ2-3, with D possibly being TRBD1 (6 bases). Per the germline V gene, CDR1 is SGHRS and CDR2 is YFSETQ. CDR3 length: 15 amino acids. V was clipped by 3 bases and J by 3 bases, with 14 bases between them. CDR3 bases: TGCGCCAGCAGCTCCCAGGGGTTTGTGACAGATACGCAGTATTTT. Its protein product is CASSSQGFVTDTQYF.

The chain links TRBV3-1 (or the pseudogene TRBV3-2) to TRBJ1-2; TRBD1 matches 8 bases. The V segment lost 2 bases and the J segment 4 bases; nucleotides outside the gene matches: 3. Germline values: CDR1 LGHDT, CDR2 YNNKEL (reference sequence). The CDR3 is 14 residues long. The CDR3 region has the DNA TGTGCCAGCAGCCAAAGACAGGGGACCTATGGCTACACCTTC. It specifies CASSQRQGTYGYTF.

Turning to this clone: This same CDR3 is encoded by further DNA sequences in the sample. The chain carries TRBV18 and TRBJ2-7, with 10 positions matching TRBD2. CDR1 and CDR2 (germline): KGHSH, LQKENI. The V gene end was trimmed by 3 bases and the J gene end by 4 bases; junction bases not matched to a gene: 3. The CDR3 extends over 14 amino acids. The CDR3 is CASSPPGLAYEQYF. CDR3 bases: TGTGCCAGCTCACCCCCGGGACTAGCGTACGAGCAGTACTTC.

The V gene is TRBV21-1, the J gene TRBJ1-3; the D segment call TRBD1 is taken from the table without a DNA check. TRBV21-1 corresponds to a pseudogene. This CDR3 has 16 amino acids. The CDR3 is CASSKVQGDLGNTIYF. Written as DNA, the CDR3 is TGTGCCAGCAGCAAAGTTCAGGGTGATCTAGGAAACACCATATATTTT.

This chain links TRBV10-3 with TRBJ1-5; D gene ambiguous. The CDR3 extends over 13 amino acids. Trimming removed 6 bases from V and 0 bases from J, with 6 bases in between. The germline V gene has CDR1 ENHRY and CDR2 SYGVKD. The CDR3 here is CAIRADSNQPQHF. The DNA of the CDR3 is TGTGCCATCAGGGCAGATAGCAATCAGCCCCAGCATTTT.

The chain employs TRBV6-5 and TRBJ1-6; 12 nucleotides agree with TRBD1. This CDR3 has 15 amino acids. Germline V gene lookup returns CDR1 MNHEY and CDR2 SVGAGI. Trimming at V came to 6 bases and at J to 10 bases, leaving 7 bases not matched to a gene. Here the CDR3 DNA reads TGTGCCAGCAGAGCGGGACAGGGGGCCGGCTCACCCCTCCACTTT. Its translation is CASRAGQGAGSPLHF.

The V gene is TRBV4-1, the J gene TRBJ1-5; TRBD1 agrees at 7 bases. J gave up 7 bases and V 2 bases, and 11 bases lay outside the gene matches. The germline CDR1 and CDR2 sequences are MGHRA and YSYEKL. This CDR3 is built from 16 residues. The CDR3 protein is CASSQMAGGFAQPQHF. DNA for the CDR3: TGCGCCAGCAGCCAAATGGCAGGGGGTTTCGCCCAGCCCCAGCATTTT.

This chain joins TRBV3-1 (or the pseudogene TRBV3-2) and TRBJ2-2; TRBD2 is a possible D gene (6 bases). From germline, CDR1 is LGHDT and CDR2 YNNKEL (reference sequence). V dropped 0 bases and J dropped 0 bases, with 17 bases sitting between them. CDR3 length: 19 residues. The chain's CDR3 is CASSQDWPGRGSNTGELFF. The CDR3 DNA reads TGTGCCAGCAGCCAAGATTGGCCGGGACGGGGGTCGAACACCGGGGAGCTGTTTTTT.

With regard to this clone: Within the sample, other DNA sequences also encode this same CDR3. V is TRBV3-1 (or the pseudogene TRBV3-2) and J is TRBJ1-4; D ambiguous. CDR1 and CDR2 from the germline V gene are LGHDT and YNNKEL (reference sequence). The CDR3 runs to 13 residues. V lost 4 bases, J lost 3 bases, and 6 bases lay in between. CDR3 in amino acids: CASSPGSNEKLFF. CDR3 in DNA: TGTGCCAGCAGCCCGGGGTCTAATGAAAAACTGTTTTTT.

The chain joins TRBV11-1 to TRBJ2-3; 10 bases agree with TRBD2. The CDR3 spans 16 residues. The trim removed 8 bases at V and 0 bases at J, leaving 8 bases unmatched. In germline, CDR1 is SGHAT, CDR2 FQDESV (reference sequence). As DNA, the CDR3 is TGTGCCAGCGCGGCTAGCGGGAGCACTAGCACAGATACGCAGTATTTT. Translating gives CASAASGSTSTDTQYF.

This clone was counted only a few times. The chain recombines TRBV18 with TRBJ1-4; weak D call: TRBD1 (6 bases). The CDR3 is 15 amino acids. V lost 3 bases and J lost 2, with 10 bases in between. Per the germline V gene, CDR1 is KGHSH and CDR2 is LQKENI. This CDR3 reads CASSPLGQTNEKLFF. The DNA for the CDR3 is TGTGCCAGCTCACCCCTCGGACAGACTAATGAAAAACTGTTTTTT.

The chain carries TRBV4-2 and TRBJ2-2; 14 nucleotides line up with TRBD2. V shed 4 bases and J 7 bases; nucleotides not matched to a gene: 8. Per the germline V gene, CDR1 is LGHNA and CDR2 is YNFKEQ. The length of the CDR3 is 17 residues. The CDR3 region has the DNA TGTGCCAGCAGCCGGGGACTAGCGGGAGAGGCGGACGGGGAGCTGTTTTTT. It is translated as CASSRGLAGEADGELFF.

The rearrangement links TRBV27 to TRBJ2-7; D is perhaps TRBD1 (5 bases). Trimming left V 6 bases short and J 6 bases short, with 18 bases between. This CDR3 spans 14 amino acids. Germline lookup yields CDR1 MNHEY and CDR2 SMNVEV (reference sequence). As DNA, the CDR3 is TGTGCCAGCAGCCCTAGGGGCAGGGTGACCGAGCAGTACTTC. Residues: CASSPRGRVTEQYF.

This clone has just a few counts. The V and J genes are TRBV24-1 and TRBJ2-1; the D gene is possibly TRBD1 (6 bases). Trimming stripped 3 bases from V and 7 bases from J, with 9 bases between. The CDR3 totals 13 residues. The germline V gene has CDR1 KGHDR and CDR2 SFDVKD. CDR3 region: CATSDPTGNEQFF. In DNA, the CDR3 is TGTGCCACCAGTGATCCTACAGGGAATGAGCAGTTCTTC.

The chain couples TRBV7-6 to TRBJ2-1; 10 nucleotides agree with TRBD2. The CDR3 sequence is 16 residues long. Trimming took 5 bases from V and 0 from J; bases not matched to a gene: 4. Germline V lookup: CDR1 SGHVS, CDR2 FNYEAQ. CDR3 amino acids: CASSTLAGSSYNEQFF. CDR3 coding DNA: TGTGCCAGCAGCACACTAGCGGGGAGCTCCTACAATGAGCAGTTCTTC.

The chain has TRBV6-2 or TRBV6-3 and TRBJ1-2; TRBD1 matches at 8 bases. CDR1 is MNHEY and CDR2 is SVGEGT in the germline V gene. After removal of 2 bases from V and 8 bases from J, the junction contained 7 bases not matched to a gene. The CDR3 is 14 amino acids. The CDR3 DNA is TGTGCCAGCAGTTACCCGGACAGGGCGGGAGGCTACACCTTC. It is translated as CASSYPDRAGGYTF.

V usage is TRBV27 and J usage is TRBJ2-7; D is perhaps TRBD2 (6 bases). The CDR3 is 16 amino acids. Trimming cost V 3 bases and J 0 bases, with 15 bases left between them. Germline-derived CDR1 and CDR2 are MNHEY and SMNVEV (reference sequence). This chain's CDR3 is CASSLGDGLSSYEQYF. The DNA for the CDR3 is TGTGCCAGCAGTTTGGGGGACGGACTAAGCTCCTACGAGCAGTACTTC.

This chain joins TRBV4-1 and TRBJ1-3; D gene uncertain. Trimming cost V 2 bases and J 4 bases, with 6 bases left between them. The V gene's germline CDR1 is MGHRA and CDR2 YSYEKL. This CDR3 has 13 amino acids. CDR3: CASSQIVGNTIYF. The CDR3 DNA reads TGCGCCAGCAGCCAAATAGTGGGAAACACCATATATTTT.

The chain combines TRBV18 with TRBJ1-5; TRBD1 agrees at 7 bases. Germline trimming cut 3 bases from V and 3 bases from J; bases unmatched to any gene: 5. The CDR3 sequence is 15 residues long. CDR1 KGHSH and CDR2 LQKENI come from the germline V gene. The CDR3 sequence is CASSPPGQINQPQHF. CDR3 coding DNA: TGTGCCAGCTCACCTCCGGGACAGATCAATCAGCCCCAGCATTTT.

The J gene is TRBJ2-7, the V gene TRBV4-3, with 14 bases matching TRBD2. Germline V gene data show CDR1 as LGHNA and CDR2 as YSLEER. The CDR3 runs 17 residues. V gave up 3 bases and J gave up 2 bases; unmatched junction bases: 6. In nucleotides, the CDR3 is TGCGCCAGCAGCCAGGGGACTAGCGGGAGTTACGCCTACGAGCAGTACTTC. Translated, it gives CASSQGTSGSYAYEQYF.

The chain uses TRBV2 and TRBJ1-1, with 11 bases aligning to TRBD1. The CDR3 runs 13 residues. In germline, CDR1 is SNHLY, CDR2 FYNNEI. Trimming cost V 8 bases and J 3 bases; bases outside gene matches: 2. The CDR3: CASRGQGDTEAFF. DNA of the CDR3: TGTGCCAGCCGGGGACAGGGGGACACTGAAGCTTTCTTT.

This clone has more than one count but fewer than ten. The chain combines TRBV6-5 with TRBJ1-1; TRBD1 matches 8 bases. CDR1 is MNHEY, CDR2 SVGAGI, per germline. The CDR3 is made up of 14 amino acids. Unmatched junction bases numbered 14, after V lost 7 bases and J lost 10 bases. DNA for the CDR3: TGTGCCAGCACCGGACTAGACAGGGGCGCCAGAGCTTTCTTT. Amino acid sequence: CASTGLDRGARAFF.